The 20 T cell receptor beta chains below come from one sample, sequenced in a study of neoadjuvant anti-PD-1 for oral cavity cancer. Clones were sequenced by immunoSEQ multiplex PCR, and TCRdb holds only the in-frame ones, with some missing. The repertoire includes roughly 15,000 clones, less than 70% of them detected once, and 2.5% to 3.5% sits in the top ten. The material was PBMCs, obtained before nivolumab (anti-PD-1) treatment. These TCRs come from a person aged 35-79 years with oral cavity squamous cell carcinoma.

This chain joins TRBV11-1 and TRBJ2-1, with TRBD2 identical over 9 bases. This CDR3 region has 15 residues. CDR1 is SGHAT, CDR2 FQDESV, per germline (reference sequence). The V and J ends lost 2 bases and 5 bases, in that order; junction bases with no gene match: 4. CDR3 residues: CASSLTSGRHNEQFF. DNA of the CDR3: TGTGCCAGCAGCTTAACCAGCGGGAGGCACAATGAGCAGTTCTTC.

This clone has a handful of counts. V usage is TRBV27 and J usage is TRBJ2-7; D unclear. Trimming pared 4 bases from V and 2 bases from J, leaving 3 bases between. Germline V lookup: CDR1 MNHEY, CDR2 SMNVEV (reference sequence). The CDR3 extends over 11 amino acids. The CDR3 nucleotides read TGTGCCAGCAGTTGCGCCTACGAGCAGTACTTC. Encoded protein: CASSCAYEQYF.

The genes are TRBV7-9 and TRBJ2-2; 10 bases map to TRBD2. The CDR3 totals 15 residues. CDR1 SEHNR and CDR2 FQNEAQ come from the germline V gene (reference sequence). Trimming cost V 3 bases and J 6 bases; bases outside gene matches: 4. In nucleotides, the CDR3 is TGTGCCAGCAGCTTCACTAGCGGGATTTCCGGGGAGCTGTTTTTT. The encoded protein is CASSFTSGISGELFF.

This chain joins TRBV29-1 and TRBJ2-1, with D tentatively TRBD1 (7 bases). Germline V gene lookup returns CDR1 SQVTM and CDR2 ANQGSEA. The CDR3 has 19 residues. V was shortened by 3 bases and J by 2 bases, with 26 bases between the two germline ends. CDR3 in DNA: TGCAGCGTTGAGTGGAGGGGGCGGATATGGGGCCGCACCTACAATGAGCAGTTCTTC. This codes for CSVEWRGRIWGRTYNEQFF.

This clone showed up just once. The V call is TRBV21-1, the J call TRBJ2-7; TRBD2, the table's D call, lacks a check against the DNA. TRBV21-1 is described as a pseudogene. This CDR3 has 15 amino acids. CDR3 residues: CASSKSRLKFKKRHF. DNA for the CDR3: TGTGCCAGCAGCAAGAGTAGACTCAAATTTAAAAAGCGGCACTTC.

The J gene is TRBJ1-5, the V gene TRBV7-2; no firm D call. Between the trimmed V and J ends, which lost 5 bases and 0 bases, there was a span of 5 bases. Per germline, CDR1 SGHTA and CDR2 FQGNSA. The CDR3 covers 13 residues. The CDR3 bases are TGTGCCAGCAGCCCCGGTAGCAATCAGCCCCAGCATTTT. It is translated as CASSPGSNQPQHF. Complete variable domain (other parts from reference TRBV7-2 and TRBJ1-5): GAGVSQSPSNKVTEKGKDVELRCDPISGHTALYWYRQSLGQGLEFLIYFQGNSAPDKSGLPSDRFSAERTGGSVSTLTIQRTQQEDSAVYLCASSPGSNQPQHFGDGTRLSIL.

CDR3 in amino acids: CASSSGTGGTDTQYF. CDR3 nucleotides: TGCGCCAGCAGCTCCGGGACAGGGGGCACAGATACGCAGTATTTT. The chain couples TRBV5-1 to TRBJ2-3; 10 nucleotides match TRBD1. Trimming at V came to 3 bases and at J to 1 base, leaving 2 bases not matched to a gene. The CDR3 covers 15 residues. Germline values: CDR1 SGHRS, CDR2 YFSETQ.

This clone has more than one count but fewer than ten. The CDR3 coding sequence is TGTGCCAGCAGCTTAGGGGAGTCAGGGACCCAGTACTTC. This translates into CASSLGESGTQYF. This rearrangement joins TRBV11-2 to TRBJ2-5; maybe TRBD2 (5 bases). The CDR3 spans 13 residues. With 1 base removed from V and 7 bases from J, the gap between germline ends came to 10 bases. The germline V gene encodes CDR1 SGHAT and CDR2 FQNNGV.

This sequence joins TRBV6-5 and TRBJ1-2, with D maybe TRBD1 (6 bases). Germline V lookup: CDR1 MNHEY, CDR2 SVGAGI. V lost 6 bases to trimming and J lost 5 bases, with 19 bases between them. The CDR3 spans 15 residues. The CDR3 DNA reads as TGTGCCAGCAGCGAGACGGGAGCCAGGGGATATGGCTACACCTTC. Amino acids: CASSETGARGYGYTF.

The chain combines TRBV10-3 with TRBJ1-2, with a weak D call TRBD1 (5 bases). The length of the CDR3 is 14 residues. The V gene lost 6 bases and the J gene lost 6 bases, with 17 bases spanning the gap. The germline gives CDR1 ENHRY, CDR2 SYGVKD. CDR3 amino acids: CAISPTDLLNGYTF. The CDR3 bases are TGTGCCATCAGCCCGACAGATCTGCTGAATGGCTACACCTTC.

This clone has just a few counts. Here the CDR3 DNA reads TGCAGCGCCGCGGGACTAGCGGGAGACCCGGCTACGCAGTATTTT. This encodes CSAAGLAGDPATQYF. The chain couples TRBV29-1 to TRBJ2-3; TRBD2 aligns across 14 bases. Germline V CDR1 and CDR2: SQVTM, ANQGSEA. The junction had 11 bases not matched to a gene; V was cut back by 7 bases and J by 8 bases. The CDR3 consists of 15 residues.

The V call is TRBV30, the J call TRBJ2-7; D possibly corresponds to TRBD2 (5 bases). This CDR3 spans 12 amino acids. The germline V gene encodes CDR1 GTSNPN and CDR2 SVGIG (reference sequence). V dropped 3 bases and J dropped 7 bases, with 13 bases sitting between them. CDR3 sequence reads: CAWSLGLGEQYF. The CDR3 coding sequence is TGTGCCTGGAGCCTCGGACTGGGAGAGCAGTACTTC.

V and J are TRBV5-6 and TRBJ2-5; 9 bases are shared with TRBD1. This CDR3 region has 14 residues. With 6 bases clipped from V and 4 bases from J, the junction kept 7 bases outside the gene matches. CDR1 is SGHDT and CDR2 is YYEEEE in the germline V gene. Written as DNA, the CDR3 is TGTGCCAGCATCTTACAGGGGGCGCGAGAGACCCAGTACTTC. Its translation: CASILQGARETQYF.

The chain couples TRBV11-2 to TRBJ2-1; 14 bases match TRBD2. This CDR3 spans 14 amino acids. The germline V gene encodes CDR1 SGHAT and CDR2 FQNNGV. The ends lost 5 bases at V and 11 bases at J; junction bases unmatched: 5. DNA for the CDR3: TGTGCCAGCAGCACGGGACTAGCGGGAGAGAAGCAGTTCTTC. As protein: CASSTGLAGEKQFF.

This clone has just one count. As DNA, the CDR3 is TGTGCCAGCAGTTTGACTAGCGGGAGGGATGCGGTAAAAGATACGCAGTATTTT. Translating it yields CASSLTSGRDAVKDTQYF. The chain employs TRBV28 and TRBJ2-3; 14 bases fit TRBD2. The CDR3 extends over 18 amino acids. Germline CDR1 MDHEN, CDR2 SYDVKM. The trim removed 3 bases at V and 5 bases at J, leaving 10 bases unmatched.

V is TRBV10-3 and J is TRBJ2-5; D possibly corresponds to TRBD2 (5 bases). V was pared by 0 bases and J by 1 base, with 9 bases between. This CDR3 spans 15 amino acids. From germline, CDR1 is ENHRY and CDR2 SYGVKD. The CDR3: CAISESEGFQETQYF. CDR3 DNA: TGTGCCATCAGTGAGTCCGAGGGATTCCAAGAGACCCAGTACTTC.

This chain joins TRBV9 and TRBJ2-3; 9 bases are a match to TRBD1. The V segment lost 0 bases and the J segment 4 bases; nucleotides outside the gene matches: 3. This CDR3 spans 15 amino acids. From germline, CDR1 is SGDLS and CDR2 YYNGEE. The CDR3 DNA sequence: TGTGCCAGCAGCGTAGTTGGACAGGGGTCAGATACGCAGTATTTT. Translated, it gives CASSVVGQGSDTQYF.

V and J are TRBV10-1 and TRBJ2-1; D is ambiguous. There are 15 residues in the CDR3. Germline V gene data show CDR1 as WNHNN and CDR2 as SYGVQD (reference sequence). With 2 bases removed from V and 5 bases from J, the gap between germline ends came to 13 bases. The CDR3 region is CASSERGLTNNEQFF. The CDR3 nucleotides are TGCGCCAGCAGTGAGAGAGGTCTAACCAACAATGAGCAGTTCTTC.

A single count supports this clone. The V call is TRBV10-2, the J call TRBJ2-2, with D possibly being TRBD2 (6 bases). CDR1 is WSHSY and CDR2 is SAAADI in the germline V gene. The CDR3 has 13 residues. Trimming stripped 8 bases from V and 2 bases from J, with 9 bases between. Here the CDR3 reads CASALANTGELFF. The CDR3 region has the DNA TGCGCCAGCGCACTAGCCAACACCGGGGAGCTGTTTTTT.

V usage is TRBV5-6 and J usage is TRBJ1-5, with 9 nucleotides matching TRBD1. The CDR3 loop spans 15 amino acids. CDR1 and CDR2 (germline): SGHDT, YYEEEE. With 0 bases clipped from V and 4 bases from J, the junction kept 2 bases outside the gene matches. CDR3 nucleotides: TGTGCCAGCAGCTTGGGGGACAGGGAGAATCAGCCCCAGCATTTT. Amino acid sequence: CASSLGDRENQPQHF.